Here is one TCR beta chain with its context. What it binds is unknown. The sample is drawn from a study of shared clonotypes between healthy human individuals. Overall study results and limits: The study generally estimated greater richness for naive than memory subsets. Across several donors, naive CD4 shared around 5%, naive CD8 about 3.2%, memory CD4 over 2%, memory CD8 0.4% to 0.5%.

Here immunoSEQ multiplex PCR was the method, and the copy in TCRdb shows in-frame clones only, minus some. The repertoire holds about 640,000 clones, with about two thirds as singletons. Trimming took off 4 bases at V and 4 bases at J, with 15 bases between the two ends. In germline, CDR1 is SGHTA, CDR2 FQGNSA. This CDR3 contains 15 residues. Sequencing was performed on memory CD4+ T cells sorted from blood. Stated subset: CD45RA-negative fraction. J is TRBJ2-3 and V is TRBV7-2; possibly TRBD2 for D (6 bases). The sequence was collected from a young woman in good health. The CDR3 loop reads CASSWASGLPDTQYF. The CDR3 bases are TGTGCCAGCAGCTGGGCTTCTGGACTACCAGATACGCAGTATTTT.